This is a list of T cell receptor beta chains from one sample in a study of blood T cell repertoires in COVID-19. Sequencing was performed with immunoSEQ multiplex PCR; in TCRdb, only in-frame clones are kept and a portion is missing. The sample carries roughly 170,000 clones, 70% to 85% recorded once. Sequences were obtained from PBMCs or T cells enriched from blood (not recorded which). The source is a woman between 45 and 65 years old who had recovered from COVID-19. CDR3s include the opening cysteine and the closing phenylalanine or tryptophan. The D gene is left open where the match is weak. Some rows have no size entry. The others give once, few or many, or a class for an expanded clone.

TRBV29-1	TRBD1	NA	TRBJ1-4	CSVGQGLNSEKLFF	TGCAGCGTTGGACAGGGGTTAAACTCTGAAAAACTGTTTTTT
TRBV9	NA	NA	TRBJ2-7	CASSPQTVPTYEQYF	TGTGCCAGCAGCCCTCAGACAGTTCCCACCTACGAGCAGTACTTC
TRBV12-3/TRBV12-4	NA	few	TRBJ1-5	CASSLSGNQPQHF	TGTGCCAGCAGTTTATCAGGGAATCAGCCCCAGCATTTT
TRBV2	TRBD2	NA	TRBJ2-7	CASTIPGGGSYEQYF	TGTGCCAGCACTATCCCGGGAGGTGGGTCCTACGAGCAGTACTTC
TRBV2	NA	NA	TRBJ1-2	CASGPGFYGYTF	TGTGCCAGCGGGCCAGGGTTCTATGGCTACACCTTC
TRBV10-3	NA	NA	TRBJ2-1	CAISGTGNEQFF	TGTGCCATCAGCGGGACTGGGAATGAGCAGTTCTTC
TRBV18	TRBD1	NA	TRBJ1-5	CASSLTQGRNQPQHF	TGTGCCAGCTCCCTGACACAGGGGCGTAATCAGCCCCAGCATTTT
TRBV19	NA	NA	TRBJ2-6	CASSTPPGRTSSGANVLTF	TGTGCCAGTAGTACCCCCCCCGGGAGAACTAGCTCTGGGGCCAACGTCCTGACTTTC
TRBV2	TRBD2	NA	TRBJ2-4	CASTGTSGRPLF	TGTGCCAGCACTGGGACTAGCGGGAGGCCCTTGTTC
TRBV7-9	NA	NA	TRBJ1-2	CASSLEAGVRATYGYTF	TGTGCCAGCAGCTTAGAGGCAGGGGTGCGGGCCACTTATGGCTACACCTTC
TRBV7-3	NA	NA	TRBJ2-7	CASSLLKGGEQYF	TGTGCCAGCAGCTTACTAAAAGGGGGCGAGCAGTACTTC
TRBV10-3	TRBD2	NA	TRBJ2-1	CAISDGTSGRGNEQFF	TGTGCCATCAGTGATGGGACTAGCGGGAGAGGTAATGAGCAGTTCTTC
TRBV7-8	NA	NA	TRBJ1-1	CASSFGGGNTEAFF	TGTGCCAGCAGCTTCGGTGGAGGGAACACTGAAGCTTTCTTT
TRBV7-8	TRBD2	once	TRBJ2-1	CASSWGLAGLVGTYNEQFF	TGTGCCAGCAGCTGGGGACTAGCGGGACTGGTGGGAACCTACAATGAGCAGTTCTTC
TRBV7-2	NA	NA	TRBJ2-7	CASSSNNRDNEQYF	TGTGCCAGCAGCTCAAACAACCGGGACAACGAGCAGTACTTC
TRBV3-1/TRBV3-2	NA	NA	TRBJ2-5	CASSQDSGRETQYF	TGTGCCAGCAGCCAAGATTCAGGCAGGGAGACCCAGTACTTC
TRBV19	TRBD1	many	TRBJ1-1	CASGQGGTEAFF	TGTGCCAGTGGACAGGGGGGGACTGAAGCTTTCTTT
TRBV6-1	NA	once	TRBJ2-1	CASTDYPRTGRGPNEQFF	TGTGCCAGCACTGATTACCCCCGGACAGGGAGGGGCCCCAATGAGCAGTTCTTC
TRBV13	NA	NA	TRBJ2-7	CASSLVRGSYEQYF	TGTGCCAGCAGCTTAGTGCGCGGGTCCTACGAGCAGTACTTC
TRBV7-2	NA	NA	TRBJ2-7	CASSLGPRSYEQYF	TGTGCCAGCAGCTTAGGGCCAAGATCCTACGAGCAGTACTTC
TRBV4-1	NA	NA	TRBJ2-5	CASSLGQSEETQYF	TGCGCCAGCAGTCTCGGACAGTCCGAAGAGACCCAGTACTTC
TRBV7-2	NA	NA	TRBJ1-5	CASSPRTTQPQHF	TGTGCCAGCAGCCCCCGGACTACGCAGCCCCAGCATTTT
TRBV5-4	NA	NA	TRBJ2-3	CASSLLSEEDTQYF	TGTGCCAGCAGCTTGCTCAGCGAGGAGGATACGCAGTATTTT
TRBV5-1	TRBD1	NA	TRBJ1-2	CASRRDRGTLGYTF	TGCGCCAGCAGACGGGACAGGGGGACCCTTGGCTACACCTTC
TRBV24-1	NA	NA	TRBJ1-4	CATSESTGTNEKLFF	TGTGCCACCAGTGAGTCGACAGGCACTAATGAAAAACTGTTTTTT
TRBV4-1	TRBD2	NA	TRBJ2-1	CASSQGPLAGYWNEQFF	TGCGCCAGCAGCCAAGGGCCCCTAGCGGGCTATTGGAATGAGCAGTTCTTC
TRBV19	TRBD2	NA	TRBJ2-1	CASSIGLANYNEQFF	TGTGCCAGTAGTATTGGACTAGCGAACTACAATGAGCAGTTCTTC
TRBV7-7	TRBD2	NA	TRBJ2-5	CASSPGLAGSGETQYF	TGTGCCAGCAGCCCGGGACTAGCGGGGTCTGGAGAGACCCAGTACTTC
TRBV10-1	TRBD2	NA	TRBJ2-1	CASSPSGISLGNEQFF	TGCGCCAGCAGTCCTAGCGGGATTTCCTTGGGGAATGAGCAGTTCTTC
TRBV27	NA	NA	TRBJ1-5	CASSSLGAQPQHF	TGTGCCAGCAGTTCCTTGGGGGCCCAGCCCCAGCATTTT
TRBV15	NA	NA	TRBJ2-3	CATSRAGVDTQYF	TGTGCCACCAGCAGGGCCGGAGTGGATACGCAGTATTTT
TRBV12-5	TRBD1	once	TRBJ2-3	CASATGGFTDTQYF	TGTGCTAGTGCGACAGGGGGGTTCACAGATACGCAGTATTTT